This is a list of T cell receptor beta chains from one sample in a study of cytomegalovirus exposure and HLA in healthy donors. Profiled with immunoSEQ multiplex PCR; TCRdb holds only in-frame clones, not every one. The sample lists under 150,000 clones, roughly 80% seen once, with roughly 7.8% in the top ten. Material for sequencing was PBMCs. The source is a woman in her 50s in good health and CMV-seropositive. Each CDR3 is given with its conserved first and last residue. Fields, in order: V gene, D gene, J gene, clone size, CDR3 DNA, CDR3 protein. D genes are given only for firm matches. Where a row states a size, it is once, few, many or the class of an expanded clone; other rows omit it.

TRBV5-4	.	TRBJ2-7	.	TGTGCCAGCAGCATTGCTTCGGACAGTGGGTGGGAGCAGTACTTC	CASSIASDSGWEQYF
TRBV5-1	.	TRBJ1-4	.	TGCGCCAGCAGCTTAGTCGGGAGTTTGGCTAATGAAAAACTGTTTTTT	CASSLVGSLANEKLFF
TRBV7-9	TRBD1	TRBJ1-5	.	TGTGCCAGCAGCCCAGCAGACAGGGTTAGCAATCAGCCCCAGCATTTT	CASSPADRVSNQPQHF
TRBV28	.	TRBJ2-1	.	TGTGCCAGCAGTAACCGCCATAGCTCCTACTCCTACAATGAGCAGTTCTTC	CASSNRHSSYSYNEQFF
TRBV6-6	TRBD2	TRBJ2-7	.	TGTGCCAGCAGCCCGCCGGGTAGCGGGAGCTCCTACGAGCAGTACTTC	CASSPPGSGSSYEQYF
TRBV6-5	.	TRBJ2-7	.	TGTGCCAGCAGTTATAGTCTCGGGAGCTATTACGAGCAGTACTTC	CASSYSLGSYYEQYF
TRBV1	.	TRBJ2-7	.	TGCACCAGCAGCCAAGATCGGGGGGGGTCCTACGAGCAGTACTTC	CTSSQDRGGSYEQYF
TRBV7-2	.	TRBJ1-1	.	TGTGCCAGCCTCAGGAACACTGAAGCTTTCTTT	CASLRNTEAFF
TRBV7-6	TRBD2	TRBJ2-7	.	TGTGCCAGCAGCTTAGGATATGGCGGGGGCTACGAGCAGTACTTC	CASSLGYGGGYEQYF
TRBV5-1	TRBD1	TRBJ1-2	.	TGCGCCAGCAGCCCGCTCATTGGGACAGGAATTAACTATGGCTACACCTTC	CASSPLIGTGINYGYTF
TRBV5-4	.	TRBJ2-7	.	TGTGCCAGCAGCTTTTACTCTAGCGAGAACGAGCAGTACTTC	CASSFYSSENEQYF
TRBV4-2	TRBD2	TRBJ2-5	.	TGTGCCAGCAGCCAAACCGGGACTATTGAGACCCAGTACTTC	CASSQTGTIETQYF
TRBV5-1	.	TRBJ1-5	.	TGCGCCAGCAGCTTGGCCGGGGGAGGTAGTGGCCAGCCCCAGCATTTT	CASSLAGGGSGQPQHF
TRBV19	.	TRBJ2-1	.	TGTGCCAGTAGTATTCTAACGGCAGGGCCGTACAATGAGCAGTTCTTC	CASSILTAGPYNEQFF
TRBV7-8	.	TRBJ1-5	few	TGTGCCAGCAGCTCGACAGTCAGCAATCAGCCCCAGCATTTT	CASSSTVSNQPQHF
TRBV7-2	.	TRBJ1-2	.	TGTGCCAGCCAGCGGGTGGTCGGTGGCTACACCTTC	CASQRVVGGYTF
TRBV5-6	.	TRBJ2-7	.	TGTGCCAGCAGCTTGGGGGGCTATTCCTACGAGCAGTACTTC	CASSLGGYSYEQYF
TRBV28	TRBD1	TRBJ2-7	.	TGTGCCAGCAGTTTAGGGAGCGACAGGGTACAGTACTTC	CASSLGSDRVQYF
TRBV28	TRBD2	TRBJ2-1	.	TGTGCCAGCAGTTTATGGACTAGCGGGAGTAATGAGCAGTTCTTC	CASSLWTSGSNEQFF
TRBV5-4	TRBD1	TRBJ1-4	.	TGTGCCAGCAGCGCCGACAGGGCTACTAATGAAAAACTGTTTTTT	CASSADRATNEKLFF
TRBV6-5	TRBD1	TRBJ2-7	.	TGTGCCAGCAGCCCCTACAGGGGATCGGAAGAGCAGTACTTC	CASSPYRGSEEQYF
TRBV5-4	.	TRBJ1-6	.	TGTGCCAGCAGCCCCCAGCCCGGGACTGACAATTCACCCCTCCACTTT	CASSPQPGTDNSPLHF
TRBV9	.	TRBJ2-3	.	TGTGCCAGCAGCGGCCTGGAGGGGTGGGCAGATACGCAGTATTTT	CASSGLEGWADTQYF
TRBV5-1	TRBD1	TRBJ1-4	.	TGCGCCAGCAGCTACACAGGGGGGACCTTAAATGAAAAACTGTTTTTT	CASSYTGGTLNEKLFF
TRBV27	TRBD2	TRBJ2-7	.	TGTGCCAGCAGTCAGCCTAGCGGGAGGTCCCTAGCTGCCGAGCAGTACTTC	CASSQPSGRSLAAEQYF
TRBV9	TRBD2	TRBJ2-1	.	TGTGCCAGCAGCGTAGGGGGACTAGCTTACAATGAGCAGTTCTTC	CASSVGGLAYNEQFF
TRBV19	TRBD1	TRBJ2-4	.	TGTGCCAGTAGTATGGACAGGGAGTTCCACATTCAGTACTTC	CASSMDREFHIQYF
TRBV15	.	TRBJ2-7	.	TGTGCCACCAGCAGAGAAGGGGGCTCCTACGAGCAGTACTTC	CATSREGGSYEQYF
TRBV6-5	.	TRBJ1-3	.	TGTGCCAGCCGGACACCCTCTGGAAACACCATATATTTT	CASRTPSGNTIYF
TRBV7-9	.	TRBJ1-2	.	TGTGCCAGCAGCTTATCCCCCCAGACTGCTGTTCATGGCTACACCTTC	CASSLSPQTAVHGYTF
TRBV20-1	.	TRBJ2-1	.	TGCAGTGCCCCCAGGGGATTTGGGCAGTTCTTC	CSAPRGFGQFF
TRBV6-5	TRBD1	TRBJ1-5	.	TGTGCCAGCAGCTCCGGACAGGGGATGAATCAGCCCCAGCATTTT	CASSSGQGMNQPQHF
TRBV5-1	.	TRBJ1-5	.	TGCGCCAGCAGCTACGGTCCGGGGGTTGGTCAGCCCCAGCATTTT	CASSYGPGVGQPQHF
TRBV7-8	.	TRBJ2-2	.	TGTGCCAGCAGCTGGGGGGAGACGAGCGGGGAGCTGTTTTTT	CASSWGETSGELFF
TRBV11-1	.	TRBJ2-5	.	TGTGCCAGCAGCTTAGCGCTAGGACAAGAGACCCAGTACTTC	CASSLALGQETQYF
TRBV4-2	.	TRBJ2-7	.	TGTGCCAGCAGCCAAGATTGGGAGCGCTCCTACGAGCAGTACTTC	CASSQDWERSYEQYF
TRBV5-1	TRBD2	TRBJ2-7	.	TGCGCCAGCAGCTCTAGCGGGAGTAATTTCGAGCAGTACTTC	CASSSSGSNFEQYF
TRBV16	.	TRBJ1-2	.	TGTGCCAGCAGCCAAATGCTTCGGAACTATGGCTACACCTTC	CASSQMLRNYGYTF
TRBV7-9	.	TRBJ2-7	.	TGTGCCAGCAGCAATACAGGTTACGAGCAGTACTTC	CASSNTGYEQYF
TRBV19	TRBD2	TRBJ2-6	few	TGTGCCAGTAGACCACTTAGCGGGAGAGCTGGGGCCAACGTCCTGACTTTC	CASRPLSGRAGANVLTF
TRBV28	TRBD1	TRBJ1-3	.	TGTGCCAGCAGTTCCCGGACAGGGTTGGACTCTGGAAACACCATATATTTT	CASSSRTGLDSGNTIYF
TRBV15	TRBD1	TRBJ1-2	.	TGTGCCACCAGCAGGATAGTCCCTCTCCCGGCCGGGGACAGGGACGACTATGGCTACACCTTC	CATSRIVPLPAGDRDDYGYTF
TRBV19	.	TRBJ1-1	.	TGTGCCAGTAGTATTTTAGGGGATCCTACCACTGAAGCTTTCTTT	CASSILGDPTTEAFF
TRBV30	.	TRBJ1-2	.	TGTGCCTGGAGTTTGACGGGATTAGATTTCAGACGCTTC	CAWSLTGLDFRRF
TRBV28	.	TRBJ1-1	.	TGTGCCAGCGGCGTCAGGGGTTATGGGCCTGAAGCTTTCTTT	CASGVRGYGPEAFF
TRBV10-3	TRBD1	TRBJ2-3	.	TGTGCCATCAGCAGGGGGCGGACAGATACGCAGTATTTT	CAISRGRTDTQYF